This is a list of T cell receptor beta chains from one sample in a study of blood T cell repertoires in COVID-19. Some clones are missing from TCRdb's copy, which holds only in-frame ones; the method was immunoSEQ multiplex PCR. The sample records fewer than 400,000 clones, approximately 86% being singletons. The specimen was peripheral blood. The receptors shown here come from a human donor in a cohort sampled during active COVID-19. The CDR3 runs from the conserved cysteine through the conserved F or W. D genes are given only for firm matches. Expanded clones are given a class, and other clones once, few, many or no size at all.

J,size,V,D,DNA,CDR3
TRBJ2-7,few,TRBV19,NA,TGTGCCAGTAGTCTGCAGGGTTCCTACGAGCAGTACTTC,CASSLQGSYEQYF
TRBJ1-1,NA,TRBV5-4,NA,TGTGCCAGCAGCTCCACTGCGAACACTGAAGCTTTCTTT,CASSSTANTEAFF
TRBJ1-2,NA,TRBV4-1,NA,TGCGCCAGCAGCCAAGATCGTATTGAGACAAAGAATGGCTACACCTTC,CASSQDRIETKNGYTF
TRBJ2-5,NA,TRBV28,NA,TGTGCCAGCAGTACCCTACACGCCGGGGGAGAGACCCAGTACTTC,CASSTLHAGGETQYF
TRBJ2-5,NA,TRBV5-4,NA,TGTGCCAGCAGCTTGGGTCTAGCAAGCCAAGAGACCCAGTACTTC,CASSLGLASQETQYF
TRBJ2-5,NA,TRBV28,TRBD2,TGTGCCAGCAGTTCGCCGACTAGCGCTTACCAAGAGACCCAGTACTTC,CASSSPTSAYQETQYF
TRBJ2-3,NA,TRBV30,TRBD1,TGTGCCTGGACCGCGGGGGACAGGGCGGACACGGGTACGCAGTATTTT,CAWTAGDRADTGTQYF
TRBJ2-7,NA,TRBV29-1,NA,TGCAGCGTTGCCCCAGGGAATGACTACGAGCAGTACTTC,CSVAPGNDYEQYF
TRBJ1-1,NA,TRBV30,NA,TGTGCCTGGAGCAGACAGAAGCTGAACACTGAAGCTTTCTTT,CAWSRQKLNTEAFF
TRBJ2-3,NA,TRBV19,NA,TGTGCCAGTAGTATGATTAGCCGCACAGATACGCAGTATTTT,CASSMISRTDTQYF
TRBJ2-7,NA,TRBV6-5,NA,TGTGCCACCCAGAGGCGGGGGCCCTACGAGCAGTACTTC,CATQRRGPYEQYF
TRBJ2-7,NA,TRBV6-1,NA,TGTGCCAGCAGTGAAGTGGACTTCTCTGGGTGTTACTTC,CASSEVDFSGCYF
TRBJ2-2,NA,TRBV5-1,TRBD1,TGCGCCAGCAGCCAGAATCCGGGACAGGTGACCGGGGAGCTGTTTTTT,CASSQNPGQVTGELFF
TRBJ2-6,NA,TRBV6-6,NA,TGTGCCAGCAGTTACAACAGGGCTGGGGCCAACGTCCTGACTTTC,CASSYNRAGANVLTF
TRBJ1-2,NA,TRBV5-1,TRBD1,TGCGCCAGCAGCCCTGGACAGGGATCGGAAGGCTACACCTTC,CASSPGQGSEGYTF
TRBJ1-1,NA,TRBV28,NA,TGTGCCAGCAGCCGAGTCGGGGACGGCGGGGTTGCTTTCTTT,CASSRVGDGGVAFF
TRBJ1-1,NA,TRBV27,NA,TGTGCCAGCAGACTCGTAGGTGGGGGAGGTGAAGCTTTCTTT,CASRLVGGGGEAFF
TRBJ2-2,NA,TRBV6-5,NA,TGTGCCAGCACCCCCCAGACAGCTAACACCGGGGAGCTGTTTTTT,CASTPQTANTGELFF
TRBJ2-5,NA,TRBV28,TRBD2,TGTGCCAGCACGAGGCCTACTCCGGGACTAGCGGGAGAGACCCAGTACTTC,CASTRPTPGLAGETQYF
TRBJ1-5,NA,TRBV12-3/TRBV12-4,NA,TGTGCCAGCAGAGCCCTTTTCGGTCAGCCCCAGCATTTT,CASRALFGQPQHF
TRBJ1-2,NA,TRBV6-5,TRBD1,TGTGCCAGCAGTCTCCAGGGACAGTCCTATGGCTACACCTTC,CASSLQGQSYGYTF
TRBJ1-2,NA,TRBV5-4,TRBD1,TGTGCCAGCACCTTTTACAGGGGAAACGGCTACACCTTC,CASTFYRGNGYTF
TRBJ1-2,NA,TRBV21-1,NA,TGTGCCAGCAGCACTACAGGGGATGGCTACACCTTC,CASSTTGDGYTF
TRBJ2-1,NA,TRBV10-1,NA,TGCGCCAGCAGTGGAACTATTTACAATGAGCAGTTCTTC,CASSGTIYNEQFF
TRBJ1-6,NA,TRBV7-9,NA,TGTGCCAGCAGCCCCCCGGCGGGCCCCTTAGGGAATTCACCCCTCCACTTT,CASSPPAGPLGNSPLHF
TRBJ2-2,once,TRBV5-1,TRBD2,TGCGCCAGCAGGGCGGGAGTCATCGGGGAGCTGTTTTTT,CASRAGVIGELFF
TRBJ2-2,few,TRBV11-2,TRBD2,TGTGCCAGCAGCACGGGACTAGCGGGGGGGCCGGCCGGGGAGCTGTTTTTT,CASSTGLAGGPAGELFF
TRBJ1-2,NA,TRBV6-1,TRBD1,TGTGCCAGCAGTGAACCCCCCGGGGCAGGGGGAAGCTACACCTTC,CASSEPPGAGGSYTF
TRBJ1-3,NA,TRBV18,NA,TGTGCCAGCTCACGGGACACGGACTCCTCTGGAAACACCATATATTTT,CASSRDTDSSGNTIYF
TRBJ1-1,NA,TRBV7-9,NA,TGTGCCAGCAGCTCATCAGAGGGGAACACTGAAGCTTTCTTT,CASSSSEGNTEAFF
TRBJ1-1,NA,TRBV6-5,NA,TGTGCCAGCAGCCCCGGCAGCAGGGATTCCGAAGCTTTCTTT,CASSPGSRDSEAFF
TRBJ1-1,NA,TRBV4-1,NA,TGCGCCAGCAGCCAAGGGGCCAATGCGAACACTGAAGCTTTCTTT,CASSQGANANTEAFF
TRBJ2-7,NA,TRBV19,NA,TGTGCCAGTAGTATAGGCCGGTCCTCCGAGCAGTACTTC,CASSIGRSSEQYF
TRBJ2-7,NA,TRBV30,NA,TGTGCCTGGAGTGTACTGGTAGGAGGCTACGAGCAGTACTTC,CAWSVLVGGYEQYF
TRBJ2-3,NA,TRBV7-3,NA,TGTGCCAGCAGCCCGAATGGGGGGGCGAGGACAGATACGCAGTATTTT,CASSPNGGARTDTQYF
TRBJ1-2,NA,TRBV2,TRBD1,TGTGCCAGCAGTGAACAGGGGGACGGGCGAGGCTACACCTTC,CASSEQGDGRGYTF
TRBJ2-5,NA,TRBV7-2,NA,TGTGCCAGCAGTTATGGGCTAACTCAAAGGGAGACCCAGTACTTC,CASSYGLTQRETQYF
TRBJ2-7,NA,TRBV7-9,TRBD2,TGTGCCAGCAGCCTCCATACTCTAGCGGGAGAATTAACCTACGAGCAGTACTTC,CASSLHTLAGELTYEQYF
TRBJ1-5,few,TRBV2,NA,TGTGCCAGCAGTGGGGCATTTGACAATCAGCCCCAGCATTTT,CASSGAFDNQPQHF